This TCR beta chain was sequenced for a study of technical replicates of blood from a few donors. From germline, CDR1 is SEHNR and CDR2 FQNEAQ (reference sequence). The CDR3 runs to 15 residues. V lost 4 bases, J lost 4 bases, and 17 bases lay in between. This clone was counted a single time. Repertoires were generated with immunoSEQ multiplex PCR, while TCRdb's copy carries only in-frame clones and drops some. Among approximately 70,000 clones listed, 92% were seen once. The sequence came from a human donor in good health. V usage is TRBV7-9 and J usage is TRBJ2-7, with a weak D call TRBD1 (7 bases). The sample consisted of T cells isolated from PBMCs. CDR3 sequence: CASSSGGTELYEQYF. The CDR3 nucleotides are TGTGCCAGCAGCTCAGGAGGGACAGAGCTTTACGAGCAGTACTTC.